This T cell receptor beta chain was found in a study of siplizumab effects on memory and regulatory T cells. Broader study findings: Naive T cells were seen as more diverse than memory cells and as major alloresponse contributors. Confirmation was lacking for the suppressive function of proliferating Tregs derived from siplizumab cultures.

The CDR3 length is 17 residues. With 4 bases clipped from V and 8 bases from J, the junction kept 15 bases outside the gene matches. Germline V gene data show CDR1 as SGHAT and CDR2 as FQNNGV. Per individual sample, approximately 91,000 TCR templates were assayed. Some clones are missing from TCRdb's copy, which holds only in-frame ones; the method was immunoSEQ multiplex PCR. The sample lists about 110,000 clones, about 90% occurring once. Regarding this clone: Its specificity is unknown.

The receptor comes from a human donor in good health. This chain connects TRBV11-2 to TRBJ2-1, with 9 bases fitting TRBD2. Sequenced sample: Tregs sorted from blood. As DNA, the CDR3 is TGTGCCAGCAGCTCCTCCTTGAGGGGCGGGAGGGTCCATGAGCAGTTCTTC. This translates into CASSSSLRGGRVHEQFF. Based on the CDR3 plus reference TRBV11-2 and TRBJ2-1, the full variable domain is EAGVAQSPRYKIIEKRQSVAFWCNPISGHATLYWYQQILGQGPKLLIQFQNNGVVDDSQLPKDRFSAERLKGVDSTLKIQPAKLEDSAVYLCASSSSLRGGRVHEQFFGPGTRLTVL.